The source of this TCR beta chain is a study of blood T cells in healthy people across ages. The study, taken as a whole, reports: More naive CD4+ cells and higher diversity were found in long-lived than in aged donors.

Together with a sample-barcoded 5' primer, a J-beta primer mix was included in a second PCR lasting about 6 to 11 cycles. Each cDNA molecule was tagged by a template-switch adaptor with 12 random nucleotides. Each CDR3 protein gets one entry after TCRdb re-called the 5' RACE reads with MiXCR. In the table there are more than 650,000 distinct CDR3 sequences, 22% of which are singletons. This clonotype has more than one count but fewer than ten. Its antigen remains unidentified. An end of the junction differs from the germline gene, which may be a read error. From germline, CDR1 is SNHLY and CDR2 FYNNEI. The CDR3 spans 14 residues. Extracted total RNA amounted to at least 6 micrograms for each sample.

Sequencing input: blood. The TCR sequence derives from a man aged 65-85 years in good health. V and J are TRBV2 and TRBJ2-1; D possibly matches TRBD1 or TRBD2 (5 bases each). In DNA, the CDR3 is TGTGCCAACAAGGCCGGGACCTCCTCCAATGAGCAGTTCTTC. Translated: CANKAGTSSNEQFF.